This T cell receptor (beta chain) was captured by sequencing in a study of T cell repertoires in cytomegalovirus infection. Details on this clonotype: Its antigen is unidentified.

The CDR3 loop spans 15 amino acids. The germline CDR1 and CDR2 sequences are SGHNT and YYREEE (reference sequence). Trimming left V 1 base short and J 3 bases short, with 12 bases between. TCRdb called the reads again in MiXCR, with one record for every CDR3 protein. The table has fewer than 1,000,000 distinct CDR3 sequences, around 32% seen once. The origin of this receptor is a human donor in good health (CMV status not recorded). Some clones in this sample may be carry-over from other donors' samples. This sample comprised cultured CD8+ T cells from PBMCs, obtained from culture after CMV antigen stimulation. V gene TRBV5-4 combines with J gene TRBJ2-3, with a possible D match to TRBD1 (5 bases). The CDR3 here is CASSLWGRETDTQYF. For the CDR3, the DNA is TGTGCCAGCAGCTTGTGGGGCAGGGAAACAGATACGCAGTATTTT.